The T cell receptor (beta chain) described here comes from a study of OX40 agonist ivuxolimab in advanced cancers. Study-wide background: Patients in the trial were receiving intravenous ivuxolimab every 2 weeks, at doses of 0.01 to 10 mg/kg. Study-wide results and caveats: Nonresponders, in some cases, also had low normalized T-cell clonal expansion. On average, a greater number of expanded clones characterised CD8+ T cells relative to CD4+.

The CDR3 is 16 amino acids. Between the trimmed V and J ends, which lost 4 bases and 2 bases, there was a span of 15 bases. Germline V lookup: CDR1 MGHRA, CDR2 YSYEKL. As regards this clone: Antigen: not known.

Data came from immunoSEQ multiplex PCR; TCRdb stores just in-frame clones and leaves some out. The repertoire holds 150,000 to 180,000 clones, 90% to 95% seen once, with around 0.33% in the top ten. V is TRBV4-1 and J is TRBJ2-1; TRBD1 might be the D (7 bases). The sequence derives from an adult with an advanced solid tumor such as melanoma, head and neck, liver or kidney cancer. Source: CD4+ or CD8+ T cells sorted from blood, taken in a trial of the OX40 agonist ivuxolimab. In DNA, the CDR3 is TGCGCCAGCAGCCCGCAGGGGGGTCTCGCCTACAATGAGCAGTTCTTC. Its translation is CASSPQGGLAYNEQFF.